This entry describes one TCR beta chain. What it binds is not known. The sample belongs to a study of T cells in localized non-small cell lung cancer. Study-wide results and caveats: In adjacent lung appeared a median about 58 of the top 100 tumor clones. Uninvolved adjacent lung showed peak T cell clonality, exceeding tumor. Heterogeneity remains possible because sequencing was limited to only one tumor region. Longer overall survival was seen with higher T cell density measured in blood.

Clones were read by immunoSEQ multiplex PCR, and TCRdb kept only the in-frame ones, dropping some. This table has more than 20,000 clones, 87% appearing once. Germline V gives CDR1 SGHDT, CDR2 YYEEEE. J gave up 2 bases and V 1 base, and 5 bases lay outside the gene matches. The CDR3 runs to 16 residues. The TCR comes from a man aged 40 to 75 with stage II squamous cell lung carcinoma. The source was PBMCs, collected before any cancer treatment. The gene calls are TRBV5-6 and TRBJ2-3; 9 bases are shared with TRBD1. This chain's CDR3 is CASSLIGQGPTDTQYF. The CDR3 coding sequence is TGTGCCAGCAGCTTGATCGGACAGGGGCCCACAGATACGCAGTATTTT.